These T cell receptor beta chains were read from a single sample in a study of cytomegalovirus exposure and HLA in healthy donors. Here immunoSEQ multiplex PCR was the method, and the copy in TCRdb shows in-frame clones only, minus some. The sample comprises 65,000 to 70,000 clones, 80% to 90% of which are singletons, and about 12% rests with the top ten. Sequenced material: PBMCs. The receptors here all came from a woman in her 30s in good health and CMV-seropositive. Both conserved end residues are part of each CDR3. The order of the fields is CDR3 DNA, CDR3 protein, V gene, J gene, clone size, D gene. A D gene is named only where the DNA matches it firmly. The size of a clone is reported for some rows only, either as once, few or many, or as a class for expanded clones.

TGTGCCAGCAGCCTCGGGACTGGCGGGGAGCTGTTTTTT,CASSLGTGGELFF,TRBV5-5,TRBJ2-2,-,-
TGTGCCAGCAGTTTAGAGGTAGCGGGAGAATCCTACGAGCAGTACTTC,CASSLEVAGESYEQYF,TRBV28,TRBJ2-7,-,TRBD2
TGTGCCAGCAGCCAAGATCCTTTTTGGACTAGCACAGATACGCAGTATTTT,CASSQDPFWTSTDTQYF,TRBV4-2,TRBJ2-3,-,-
TGTGCCAGCAGCCGTACTAGCGGGAGGAGCAATGAGCAGTTCTTC,CASSRTSGRSNEQFF,TRBV7-6,TRBJ2-1,-,TRBD2
TGTGCCAGCAGTTATGACAGGGCGGGAAACATTCAGTACTTC,CASSYDRAGNIQYF,TRBV6-5,TRBJ2-4,-,TRBD1
TGTGCCAGCTCCGCGATAACCGGGACAGGGTATGAAAAACTGTTTTTT,CASSAITGTGYEKLFF,TRBV18,TRBJ1-4,-,TRBD1
TGCGCCAGCAGTTCTAGCGGGAGGCCCTACAATGAGCAGTTCTTC,CASSSSGRPYNEQFF,TRBV10-1,TRBJ2-1,-,TRBD2
TGTGCCAGCAGCAATAACAGGGGCTCTGGGGCCAACGTCCTGACTTTC,CASSNNRGSGANVLTF,TRBV11-3,TRBJ2-6,-,TRBD1
TGTGCCACCAGCAGAGCCCTCGGGACAGCCCAAGAGACCCAGTACTTC,CATSRALGTAQETQYF,TRBV15,TRBJ2-5,-,TRBD1
TGTGCCAGCAGCCAAGACTGGCAGGGGGCGCTCTCGCGAGCACCGAATGAGCAGTTCTTC,CASSQDWQGALSRAPNEQFF,TRBV4-2,TRBJ2-1,-,TRBD1
TGTGCCAGCAGTTTATCGACTACTTTCACAGATACGCAGTATTTT,CASSLSTTFTDTQYF,TRBV28,TRBJ2-3,-,-
TGTGCCAGCTACGGCGGGAGGCAGGTGGGGAGCTCCTACAATGAGCAGTTCTTC,CASYGGRQVGSSYNEQFF,TRBV7-9,TRBJ2-1,-,TRBD2
TGCGCCAGCAGCTCACAGGGTCCTGAAGCTTTCTTT,CASSSQGPEAFF,TRBV5-1,TRBJ1-1,-,-
TGCGCCAGCAGCTTAGCGGGAGCACCATACAATGAGCAGTTCTTC,CASSLAGAPYNEQFF,TRBV5-1,TRBJ2-1,-,TRBD2
TGTGCCACCAAACTAGGGGGGGCCGGCACTGAAGCTTTCTTT,CATKLGGAGTEAFF,TRBV27,TRBJ1-1,-,-
TGTGCCAGCAGCCCACAGGGGGAGGGTGGCTACACCTTC,CASSPQGEGGYTF,TRBV7-9,TRBJ1-2,-,TRBD1
TGTGCCAGCTCACCGATAGAACAGGGGGCCACTGCTTTCTTT,CASSPIEQGATAFF,TRBV18,TRBJ1-1,-,TRBD1
TGTGCCAGCACATTTGGGGCCAGGGGCGGGAGTGCAGATACGCAGTATTTT,CASTFGARGGSADTQYF,TRBV27,TRBJ2-3,-,-
TGCAGCGCCTGGACTAGCGTCAGGAATGAGCAGTTCTTC,CSAWTSVRNEQFF,TRBV29-1,TRBJ2-1,-,TRBD2
TGTGCCAGCAGTGAAGCGCGGGACGAGCAGTACTTC,CASSEARDEQYF,TRBV6-1,TRBJ2-7,-,-
TGTGCCAGCAGCGGACCCTCTAGCGGGAGCTACGAGCAGTACTTC,CASSGPSSGSYEQYF,TRBV9,TRBJ2-7,once,TRBD2
TGTGCCAGCAGCTTCGCGGGGAACACAGATACGCAGTATTTT,CASSFAGNTDTQYF,TRBV7-8,TRBJ2-3,-,-
TGTGCCAGCAGTGTAGCGGGAGAGGGGTATGAGCAGTTCTTC,CASSVAGEGYEQFF,TRBV11-2,TRBJ2-1,-,TRBD2
TGTGCCAGCAGTTGGGAACTCGGACTAGCGGGAGGCTCCTACAATGAGCAGTTCTTC,CASSWELGLAGGSYNEQFF,TRBV28,TRBJ2-1,-,TRBD2
TGCAGCGTGATCAGGGGGATCTTCGATGAGCAGTTCTTC,CSVIRGIFDEQFF,TRBV29-1,TRBJ2-1,-,TRBD1
TGTGCCAGCAGTTACACGACTAGCGGGGGGCTTAGCGAGCAGTACTTC,CASSYTTSGGLSEQYF,TRBV6-6,TRBJ2-7,-,TRBD2
TGTGCCTGGAGTGTACGGTTCTCTGGAAACACCATATATTTT,CAWSVRFSGNTIYF,TRBV30,TRBJ1-3,-,-
TGTGCCAGTAGTCTCGGACGGGGTAACTATGGCTACACCTTC,CASSLGRGNYGYTF,TRBV19,TRBJ1-2,-,-
TGTGCTAGTGGTTTGGTACAATCAGGGAACACTGAAGCTTTCTTT,CASGLVQSGNTEAFF,TRBV12-5,TRBJ1-1,-,-
TGTGCCAGTAGTATGACTGCAAATCAGCCCCAGCATTTT,CASSMTANQPQHF,TRBV19,TRBJ1-5,once,-
TGTGCCAGCAGCTTAGCGGGAGAATGGGGAAACGAGCAGTACTTC,CASSLAGEWGNEQYF,TRBV7-2,TRBJ2-7,few,-
TGCAGCGTTGAATTCCCAGTGTCCTACGAGCAGTACTTC,CSVEFPVSYEQYF,TRBV29-1,TRBJ2-7,-,-
TGTGCCAGCAGTGACCTAGCGACGTCCTACGAGCAGTACTTC,CASSDLATSYEQYF,TRBV28,TRBJ2-7,-,-
TGTGCCAGCAGCTTTGTACCGGGGTTACAGGGAACTGAAGCTTTCTTT,CASSFVPGLQGTEAFF,TRBV7-9,TRBJ1-1,-,-
TGTGCCAGTTCCCTGAGCTCCTACAATGAGCAGTTCTTC,CASSLSSYNEQFF,TRBV27,TRBJ2-1,-,-
TGTGCCAGCAGCTTATGGGACAGGGACAATGAGCAGTTCTTC,CASSLWDRDNEQFF,TRBV7-9,TRBJ2-1,-,TRBD1
TGTGCCAGCAGCCGGATGCGCCGGGGCACCGGGGAGCTGTTTTTT,CASSRMRRGTGELFF,TRBV21-1,TRBJ2-2,-,-
TGCGCCAGCAGTGAGTCTCGGGCGGGCAGGGGGCGCCATGAGCAGTTCTTC,CASSESRAGRGRHEQFF,TRBV10-1,TRBJ2-1,-,TRBD1
TGTGCCAGCAGCTTGGGACAGGGGGACTATGGCTACACCTTC,CASSLGQGDYGYTF,TRBV5-6,TRBJ1-2,-,TRBD1
TGTGCCAGCAGAGATACCACAGGCTATGGCTACACCTTC,CASRDTTGYGYTF,TRBV6-1,TRBJ1-2,-,-
TGCGCCAGCAGCAAGGGACTAGCGCTAATTAGCACAGATACGCAGTATTTT,CASSKGLALISTDTQYF,TRBV5-1,TRBJ2-3,once,TRBD2
TGTGCCAGCAGCCATCTGACAGAATACATTTCGTCTAACTATGGCTACACCTTC,CASSHLTEYISSNYGYTF,TRBV27,TRBJ1-2,-,-
TGTGCCAGCAGCTTCCTTTTAGCGGGAGGGAATCGGTTCTTC,CASSFLLAGGNRFF,TRBV5-6,TRBJ2-1,-,TRBD2
TGCAGCGTTGAAAGACGGACAGGACTCGTGGGCGAGCAGTACTTC,CSVERRTGLVGEQYF,TRBV29-1,TRBJ2-7,-,TRBD1
TGCGCCAGCAGCGCCGACAGGGAAAATTCACCCCTCCACTTT,CASSADRENSPLHF,TRBV5-1,TRBJ1-6,-,TRBD1
TGTGCCAGCAGCTACGGACAGGGTGATGGCTACACCTTC,CASSYGQGDGYTF,TRBV7-9,TRBJ1-2,few,TRBD1
TGTGCCAGCAGGAGGGACAACTACAATGAGCAGTTCTTC,CASRRDNYNEQFF,TRBV7-9,TRBJ2-1,-,-
TGCAGCGTTGCGGGACTGGATTTCTACGAGCAGTACTTC,CSVAGLDFYEQYF,TRBV29-1,TRBJ2-7,-,-
TGCGCCAGCAGCATAGGACAGCAGTCCTACGAGCAGTACTTC,CASSIGQQSYEQYF,TRBV5-1,TRBJ2-7,-,-
TGTGCCAGCAGCTGGGGAGGGCGGAACACCGGGGAGCTGTTTTTT,CASSWGGRNTGELFF,TRBV5-4,TRBJ2-2,-,TRBD2
TGTGCCAGCAGCTCCTACGTGTGGGAGACCCAGTACTTC,CASSSYVWETQYF,TRBV11-2,TRBJ2-5,-,-
TGTGCCAGCAGCTTGAGACAGGGAGCAGATACGCAGTATTTT,CASSLRQGADTQYF,TRBV7-9,TRBJ2-3,-,TRBD1
TGTGCCAGCTCACGGGGACTAGATGATGAGCAGTTCTTC,CASSRGLDDEQFF,TRBV18,TRBJ2-1,-,TRBD2
TGCGCCAGCAGTTCCGGGACTAGCGGGACCAATGAGCAGTTCTTC,CASSSGTSGTNEQFF,TRBV10-1,TRBJ2-1,-,TRBD2
TGTGCCAGCAGCCAAGTTTGGGGACAGGGAAGCTATGGCTACACCTTC,CASSQVWGQGSYGYTF,TRBV4-2,TRBJ1-2,once,TRBD1
TGCGCCAGCAGCCCGCCCTCGGGAGCCTACGAGCAGTACTTC,CASSPPSGAYEQYF,TRBV4-1,TRBJ2-7,-,-
TGTGCCAGCAGCTTAGCAAACTCTGGAAACACCATATATTTT,CASSLANSGNTIYF,TRBV11-2,TRBJ1-3,-,-
TGTGCCAGCAGTGATGTAGGGACTAGCGGGAGGGCCCGGAATGAGCAGTTCTTC,CASSDVGTSGRARNEQFF,TRBV2,TRBJ2-1,-,TRBD2
TGTGCCAGCAGTTTATCCACACCTTCGGGTGATCAGTTCTTC,CASSLSTPSGDQFF,TRBV27,TRBJ2-1,-,-